This TCR beta chain was profiled in a study of early T cells in non-severe SARS-CoV-2 infection. Study-level background: Bulk RNA from unsorted whole blood was sequenced; chains were unpaired.

In its sample, this clonotype was seen a few times. One entry per CDR3 protein, called by TCRdb with MiXCR from the 5' RACE reads. The table shows tens of thousands of distinct CDR3 sequences, with approximately 9.4% occurring only once. The V gene's germline CDR1 is DFQATT and CDR2 SNEGSKA (reference sequence). V lost 2 bases, J lost 5 bases, and 5 bases stayed unmatched. CDR3 length equals 13 residues. The TCR originated in an adult who was a healthcare worker with PCR-confirmed SARS-CoV-2 infection or an uninfected control (not recorded which). The chain couples TRBV20-1 to TRBJ2-7; TRBD2 agrees at 8 bases. The sample comprised whole blood. CDR3 nucleotides: TGCAGTGCTAGAATAGCGGGGTTTGACGAGCAGTACTTC. This codes for CSARIAGFDEQYF.